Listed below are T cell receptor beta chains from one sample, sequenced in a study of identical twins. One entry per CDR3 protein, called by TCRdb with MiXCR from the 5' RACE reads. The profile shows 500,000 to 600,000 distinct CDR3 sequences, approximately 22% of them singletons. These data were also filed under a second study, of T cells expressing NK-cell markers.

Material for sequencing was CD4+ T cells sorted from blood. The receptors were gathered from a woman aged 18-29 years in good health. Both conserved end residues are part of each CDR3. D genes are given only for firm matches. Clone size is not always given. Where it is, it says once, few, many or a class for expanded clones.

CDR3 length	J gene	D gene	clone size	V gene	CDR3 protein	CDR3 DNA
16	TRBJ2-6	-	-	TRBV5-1	CASSFGPGSGANVLTF	-
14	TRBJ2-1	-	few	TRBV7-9	CASSPRALSHEQFF	TGTGCCAGCAGCCCAAGGGCCCTATCCCATGAGCAGTTCTTC
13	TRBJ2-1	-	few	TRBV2	CASSGEGTNEQFF	TGTGCCAGCAGTGGGGAAGGTACGAATGAGCAGTTCTTC
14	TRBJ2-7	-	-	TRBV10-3	CAISESQESYEQYF	TGTGCCATCAGTGAGTCACAGGAATCCTACGAGCAGTACTTC
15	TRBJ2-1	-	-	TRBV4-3	CASSQRSASYNEQFF	TGCGCCAGCAGCCAAAGATCGGCAAGCTACAATGAGCAGTTCTTC
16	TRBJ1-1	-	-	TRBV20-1	CSASPPAGLMNTEAFF	TGCAGTGCTAGTCCGCCAGCAGGACTTATGAACACTGAAGCTTTCTTT
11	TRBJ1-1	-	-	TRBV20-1	CSASRHHEAFF	TGCAGTGCTAGCCGACACCACGAAGCTTTCTTT
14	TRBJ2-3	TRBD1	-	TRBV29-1	CSVEGGTGVDTQYF	TGCAGCGTTGAAGGCGGGACAGGGGTAGATACGCAGTATTTT
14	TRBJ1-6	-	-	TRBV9	CASSVSSEATPLHF	TGTGCCAGCAGCGTGTCCTCGGAAGCTACACCCCTCCACTTT
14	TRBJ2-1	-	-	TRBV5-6	CASSVGGGNNEQFF	TGTGCCAGCAGCGTAGGGGGAGGTAACAATGAGCAGTTCTTC
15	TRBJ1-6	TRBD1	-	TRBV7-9	CASSPGDRGGSPLHF	TGTGCCAGCAGCCCCGGGGACAGGGGTGGTTCACCCCTCCACTTT
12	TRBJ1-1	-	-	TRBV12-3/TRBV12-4	CASSLGPTEAFF	TGTGCCAGCAGTTTAGGGCCCACTGAAGCTTTCTTT
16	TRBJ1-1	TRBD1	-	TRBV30	CAWKDIMDREGTEAFF	TGTGCCTGGAAAGACATAATGGACAGGGAGGGCACTGAAGCTTTCTTT
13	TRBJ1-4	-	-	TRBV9	CASNDSPGGKLFF	TGTGCCAGTAATGACAGCCCCGGAGGAAAACTGTTTTTT
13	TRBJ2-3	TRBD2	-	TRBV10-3	CATSGTRTDTQYF	TGTGCCACGTCCGGGACTAGGACAGATACGCAGTATTTT
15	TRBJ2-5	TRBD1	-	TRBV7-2	CASSLPGDRRETQYF	TGTGCCAGCAGCTTACCCGGGGACAGAAGAGAGACCCAGTACTTC
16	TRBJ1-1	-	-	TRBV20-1	CSAKPRGRAGNTEAFF	TGCAGTGCTAAGCCCCGGGGACGCGCCGGAAACACTGAAGCTTTCTTT
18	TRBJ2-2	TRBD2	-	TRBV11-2	CASSSRGSGGPDTGELFF	TGTGCCAGCAGCTCCCGCGGTAGCGGGGGCCCTGACACCGGGGAGCTGTTTTTT
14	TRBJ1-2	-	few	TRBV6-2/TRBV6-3	CASSWLTGNYGYTF	TGTGCCAGCAGTTGGCTTACGGGCAACTATGGCTACACCTTC
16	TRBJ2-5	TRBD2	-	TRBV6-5	CASSYSKAGGPETQYF	TGTGCCAGCAGTTACTCGAAAGCGGGGGGGCCTGAGACCCAGTACTTC
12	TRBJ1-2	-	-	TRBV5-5	CASSLGGNFYTF	TGTGCCAGCAGCTTGGGGGGAAATTTTTACACCTTC
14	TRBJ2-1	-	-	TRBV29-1	CSVAQRISYNEQFF	TGCAGCGTCGCTCAGCGGATATCCTACAATGAGCAGTTCTTC
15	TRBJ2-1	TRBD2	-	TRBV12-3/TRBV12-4	CASSLVASGGNEQFF	TGTGCCAGCAGTTTAGTGGCTAGCGGGGGGAATGAGCAGTTCTTC
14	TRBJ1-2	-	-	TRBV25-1	CASSDSSLNYGYTF	TGTGCCAGCAGCGACAGTTCCCTTAACTATGGCTACACCTTC
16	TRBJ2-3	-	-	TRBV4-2	CASSQVVGGHPDTQYF	TGTGCCAGCAGCCAAGTTGTGGGGGGCCATCCAGATACGCAGTATTTT
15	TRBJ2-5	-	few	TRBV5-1	CASSSSRGPQETQYF	TGCGCCAGCAGCTCCTCCAGAGGCCCCCAAGAGACCCAGTACTTC
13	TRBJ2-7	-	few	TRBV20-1	CSAERGSTYEQYF	TGCAGTGCCGAGAGGGGCAGTACCTACGAGCAGTACTTC
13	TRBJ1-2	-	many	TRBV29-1	CSVILIADYGYTF	TGCAGCGTGATTCTAATCGCGGATTATGGCTACACCTTC
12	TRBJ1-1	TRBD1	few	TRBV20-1	CSARDDRGRTFF	TGCAGTGCTAGAGACGACAGGGGGCGGACTTTCTTT
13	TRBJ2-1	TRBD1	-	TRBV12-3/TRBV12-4	CASRGQGLNEQFF	TGTGCCAGCAGGGGACAGGGATTGAATGAGCAGTTCTTC
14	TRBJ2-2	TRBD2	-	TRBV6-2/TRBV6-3	CASRASGDTGELFF	TGTGCCAGCAGAGCTAGCGGGGACACCGGGGAGCTGTTTTTT
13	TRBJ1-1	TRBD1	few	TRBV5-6	CASSLTGTEEAFF	TGTGCCAGCAGCCTGACCGGGACAGAGGAAGCTTTCTTT
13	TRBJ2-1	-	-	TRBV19	CASSIGNYNEQFF	TGTGCCAGTAGTATCGGGAACTACAATGAGCAGTTCTTC
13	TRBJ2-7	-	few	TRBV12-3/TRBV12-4	CASRKGVSYEQYF	TGTGCCAGCAGAAAAGGGGTGTCCTACGAGCAGTACTTC
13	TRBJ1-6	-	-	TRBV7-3	CASSLMQGTPLHF	TGTGCCAGCAGCTTAATGCAGGGGACACCCCTCCACTTT
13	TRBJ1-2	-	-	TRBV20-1	CSAALQANYGYTF	TGCAGTGCCGCCCTCCAAGCTAACTATGGCTACACCTTC
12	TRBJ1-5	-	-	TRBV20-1	CSALSSNQPQHF	TGCAGTGCCCTTTCAAGTAATCAGCCCCAGCATTTT
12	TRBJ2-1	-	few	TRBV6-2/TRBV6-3	CASSYTSGEQFF	TGTGCCAGCAGTTACACGTCGGGTGAGCAGTTCTTC
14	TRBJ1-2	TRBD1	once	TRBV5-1	CASSRDRGIDGYTF	TGCGCCAGCAGCCGGGACAGGGGAATTGACGGCTACACCTTC
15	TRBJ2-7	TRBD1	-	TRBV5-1	CASSFTGTGGDEQYF	TGCGCCAGCAGCTTTACCGGGACAGGGGGCGACGAGCAGTACTTC
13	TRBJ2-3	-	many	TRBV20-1	CSATQHSTDTQYF	TGCAGTGCGACCCAGCATAGCACAGATACGCAGTATTTT
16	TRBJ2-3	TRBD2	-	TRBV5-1	CASSLGTSWLADTQYF	TGCGCCAGCAGCCTTGGGACTAGCTGGCTAGCAGATACGCAGTATTTT
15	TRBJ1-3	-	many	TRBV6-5	CASSNPTVSGNTIYF	TGTGCCAGCAGTAACCCGACGGTCTCTGGAAACACCATATATTTT
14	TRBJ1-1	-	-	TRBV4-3	CASSQDYKNTEAFF	TGCGCCAGCAGCCAAGATTACAAGAACACTGAAGCTTTCTTT
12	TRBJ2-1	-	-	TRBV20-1	CTVSRNNNEQFF	TGCACCGTGAGCAGGAACAACAATGAGCAGTTCTTC
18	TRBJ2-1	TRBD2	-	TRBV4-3	CASSQVGFGRGRNNEQFF	TGCGCCAGCAGCCAAGTGGGGTTCGGGCGGGGGAGGAACAATGAGCAGTTCTTC
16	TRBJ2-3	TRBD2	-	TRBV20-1	CSARELGGANTDTQYF	TGCAGTGCTAGAGAACTCGGGGGGGCCAACACAGATACGCAGTATTTT
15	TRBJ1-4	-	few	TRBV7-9	CASSLPRQDREKLFF	TGTGCCAGCAGCTTACCCCGACAGGATCGGGAAAAACTGTTTTTT
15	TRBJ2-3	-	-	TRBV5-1	CASSLDLMTRDGLYF	TGCGCCAGCAGCTTGGATCTGATGACGCGGGACGGACTGTATTTT
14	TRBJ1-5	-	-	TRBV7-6	CASSLRGVGQPQHF	TGTGCCAGCAGCTTACGAGGGGTCGGTCAGCCCCAGCATTTT
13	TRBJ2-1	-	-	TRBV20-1	CSAVAHIEDEQFF	TGCAGTGCCGTAGCCCACATCGAGGATGAGCAGTTCTTC
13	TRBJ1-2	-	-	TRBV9	CASSVAFNYGYTF	TGTGCCAGCAGCGTTGCCTTTAACTATGGCTACACCTTC
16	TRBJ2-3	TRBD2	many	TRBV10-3	CAIKNRTSGPNHTQYF	TGTGCCATCAAGAATAGGACTAGCGGGCCCAACCATACGCAGTATTTT